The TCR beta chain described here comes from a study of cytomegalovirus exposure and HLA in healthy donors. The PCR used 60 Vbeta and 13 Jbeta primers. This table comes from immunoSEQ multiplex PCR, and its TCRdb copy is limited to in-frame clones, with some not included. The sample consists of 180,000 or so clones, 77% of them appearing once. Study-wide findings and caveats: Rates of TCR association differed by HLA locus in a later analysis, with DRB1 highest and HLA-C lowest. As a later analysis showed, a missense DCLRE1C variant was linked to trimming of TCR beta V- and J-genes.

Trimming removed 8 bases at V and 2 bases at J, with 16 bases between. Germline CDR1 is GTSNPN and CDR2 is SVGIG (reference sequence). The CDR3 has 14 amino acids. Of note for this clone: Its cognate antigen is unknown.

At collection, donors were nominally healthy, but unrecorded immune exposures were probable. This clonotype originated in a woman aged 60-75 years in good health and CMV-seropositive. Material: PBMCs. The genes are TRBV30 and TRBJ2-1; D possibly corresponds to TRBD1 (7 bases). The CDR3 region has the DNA TGTGCCCGACAGGGACTCGTAGCCTACAATGAGCAGTTCTTC. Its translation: CARQGLVAYNEQFF.